A single sample is the source of the 16 T cell receptor beta chains below, sequenced in a study of blood T cells in healthy people across ages. Using a J-beta primer mix together with a sample-barcoded 5' primer, a second PCR was run for about 7 to 12 cycles. MiXCR was run by TCRdb on the 5' RACE reads, yielding one entry per CDR3 protein. Of about 650,000 distinct CDR3 sequences in the sample, 45% to 60% were seen once. Sequenced sample: blood. The receptors shown here come from a woman of 80 years or more in good health.

This clonotype has a handful of counts. V gene TRBV2 combines with J gene TRBJ1-2; maybe TRBD1 (6 bases). This CDR3 comprises 15 residues. CDR1 and CDR2 from the germline V gene are SNHLY and FYNNEI. V lost 6 bases and J 4 bases, leaving 18 bases between the germline ends. CDR3 bases: TGTGCCAGCAGAAAACGGGGGGGCGAGGGCTATGGCTACACCTTC. This codes for CASRKRGGEGYGYTF.

The CDR3 bases are TGTGCCAGCAGCATTAGCGGGAGTAGGGCCTACAATGAGCAGTTCTTC. Translated: CASSISGSRAYNEQFF. The J gene is TRBJ2-1, the V gene TRBV9, with TRBD2 matching over 9 bases. Germline CDR1 is SGDLS and CDR2 is YYNGEE. This CDR3 is built from 16 residues. Trimming took 4 bases from V and 2 from J; bases not matched to a gene: 7.

The chain links TRBV11-3 to TRBJ2-3; 8 nucleotides match TRBD2. The trim removed 5 bases at V and 5 bases at J, leaving 6 bases unmatched. The CDR3 is 14 amino acids. Per the germline V gene, CDR1 is SGHNT and CDR2 is YENEEA. CDR3 DNA sequence: TGTGCCAGCAGCCCGATGAGCGGGGGAGATACGCAGTATTTT. This translates into CASSPMSGGDTQYF. The whole variable domain, filled in from reference TRBV11-3 and TRBJ2-3, reads EAGVVQSPRYKIIEKKQPVAFWCNPISGHNTLYWYLQNLGQGPELLIRYENEEAVDDSQLPKDRFSAERLKGVDSTLKIQPAELGDSAVYLCASSPMSGGDTQYFGPGTRLTVL.

In this sample, this clonotype turned up a few times. The rearrangement links TRBV27 to TRBJ2-5; tentatively, D is TRBD2 (7 bases). This CDR3 is built from 13 residues. V gave up 7 bases and J gave up 6 bases, with 15 bases separating them. Germline CDR1 is MNHEY and CDR2 is SMNVEV (reference sequence). The CDR3 DNA sequence: TGTGCCAGCATGCTACAGGGAGGGAAGACCCAGTACTTC. Protein product: CASMLQGGKTQYF.

In its sample, this clonotype was seen many times. The chain is built from TRBV20-1 and TRBJ2-1; 7 nucleotides agree with TRBD2. The CDR3 loop spans 13 amino acids. V trimming: 8 bases; J trimming: 8 bases; junction bases outside the gene matches: 12. Germline loops: CDR1 DFQATT, CDR2 SNEGSKA (reference sequence). The CDR3 region has the DNA TGCAGTTCCCAAGGGGTCGGGGGGTATGAGCAGTTCTTC. As protein: CSSQGVGGYEQFF.

Regarding this clonotype: Germline is not matched at one junction end, which may reflect a read error. V gene TRBV28 combines with J gene TRBJ2-4; D is unresolved. Germline CDR1 MDHEN, CDR2 SYDVKM. This CDR3 comprises 14 residues. DNA for the CDR3: TGTGCCAACAGTTTCGCGACGGGCCTAAACATTCAGTACTTC. Protein: CANSFATGLNIQYF.

The chain carries TRBV7-2 and TRBJ2-7; 11 nucleotides match TRBD2. Looked up from germline, CDR1 is SGHTA and CDR2 is FQGNSA. V trimming: 5 bases; J trimming: 3 bases; junction bases outside the gene matches: 6. The CDR3 extends over 15 amino acids. CDR3 DNA: TGTGCCAGCAGCATCCTAGCGGGAGGCCTCTACGAGCAGTACTTC. This translates into CASSILAGGLYEQYF. The complete variable domain, with remaining parts taken from reference TRBV7-2 and TRBJ2-7, reads GAGVSQSPSNKVTEKGKDVELRCDPISGHTALYWYRQSLGQGLEFLIYFQGNSAPDKSGLPSDRFSAERTGGSVSTLTIQRTQQEDSAVYLCASSILAGGLYEQYFGPGTRLTVT.

This clonotype was seen ten or more times. The CDR3 protein is CSAIPGPDTQYF. Here the CDR3 DNA reads TGCAGTGCTATCCCTGGACCAGATACGCAGTATTTT. The chain joins TRBV20-1 to TRBJ2-3, with no clear D. The CDR3 spans 12 residues. V shed 4 bases and J shed 4 bases, with 9 bases lying between them. Per the germline V gene, CDR1 is DFQATT and CDR2 is SNEGSKA (reference sequence).

This clonotype was picked up many times. In DNA, the CDR3 is TGTGCCAGCAGCACGGGACTAGCTAGCACAGATACGCAGTATTTT. Encoded protein: CASSTGLASTDTQYF. The J gene is TRBJ2-3, the V gene TRBV7-2; 9 nucleotides align to TRBD2. The ends lost 5 bases at V and 0 bases at J; junction bases unmatched: 3. The CDR3 contains 15 residues. CDR1 is SGHTA, CDR2 FQGNSA, per germline.

This clonotype was counted ten times or more. The chain's CDR3 is CASSLVDGVTYEQYF. The CDR3 bases are TGTGCCAGCAGCTTAGTCGACGGGGTTACCTACGAGCAGTACTTC. This chain uses TRBV7-9 with TRBJ2-7, with D tentatively TRBD2 (5 bases). V lost 1 base to trimming and J lost 2 bases, with 12 bases between them. The CDR3 extends over 15 amino acids. CDR1 is SEHNR and CDR2 is FQNEAQ in the germline V gene (reference sequence).

Notes on this clonotype: A much bigger clone sits one base away, suggesting this may be a read error. The genes are TRBV11-2 and TRBJ2-1, with TRBD2 identical over 7 bases. Germline-derived CDR1 and CDR2 are SGHAT and FQNNGV. The CDR3 has 17 residues. The CDR3 protein is CACSLGAGVALGNEQFF. CDR3 coding DNA: TGTGCCTGCAGCTTAGGCGCGGGAGTCGCCCTAGGTAATGAGCAGTTCTTC.

The J gene is TRBJ2-1, the V gene TRBV5-1; D not resolved. This CDR3 contains 15 residues. CDR1 SGHRS and CDR2 YFSETQ come from the germline V gene. The V and J ends lost 3 bases and 7 bases respectively, with 17 bases between them. CDR3 sequence: CASSSSPGEWNEQFF. CDR3 nucleotides: TGCGCCAGCAGCTCCAGCCCGGGCGAGTGGAATGAGCAGTTCTTC.

V gene TRBV30 combines with J gene TRBJ1-2; no clear D. Per germline, CDR1 GTSNPN and CDR2 SVGIG (reference sequence). Trimming removed 0 bases from V and 10 bases from J, with 15 bases in between. This CDR3 region has 13 residues. The chain's CDR3 is CAWSVIRALDYTF. For the CDR3, the DNA is TGTGCCTGGAGTGTGATCCGCGCCCTTGACTACACCTTC. The variable domain in full, completed from reference TRBV30 and TRBJ1-2, reads SQTIHQWPATLVQPVGSPLSLECTVEGTSNPNLYWYRQAAGRGLQLLFYSVGIGQISSEVPQNLSASRPQDRQFILSSKKLLLSDSGFYLCAWSVIRALDYTFGSGTRLTVV.

This clonotype was detected once. V gene TRBV29-1 combines with J gene TRBJ2-7; D is ambiguous. The CDR3 runs 12 residues. The ends were cut back, 0 bases at V and 9 bases at J, with 12 bases in the middle. Germline assignment: CDR1 SQVTM and CDR2 ANQGSEA. The CDR3: CSVEDRQSGQYF. The CDR3 nucleotides are TGCAGCGTTGAAGATCGTCAGTCTGGGCAGTACTTC.

The chain is built from TRBV20-1 and TRBJ2-3; D may be TRBD1 or TRBD2 (5 bases each). In germline, CDR1 is DFQATT, CDR2 SNEGSKA (reference sequence). The CDR3 has 13 residues. The V end was cut by 6 bases, the J end by 2 bases, with 12 bases between. CDR3 protein: CSARGPNTDTQYF. The CDR3, as DNA: TGCAGTGCCCGGGGACCCAACACAGATACGCAGTATTTT.

This clonotype was detected many times. The chain is built from TRBV10-3 and TRBJ2-5; no clear D gene. CDR3 size: 12 residues. V was trimmed by 7 bases and J by 3 bases, leaving 9 bases between them. CDR1 is ENHRY and CDR2 is SYGVKD in the germline V gene. The CDR3 DNA is TGTGCCATCATGGGCAGCGAAGAGACCCAGTACTTC. It specifies CAIMGSEETQYF.